This T cell receptor beta chain appears in the sequencing data of a study of T cells after yellow fever vaccination. TCRdb re-called the 5' RACE reads through MiXCR, storing one row per CDR3 protein. The data contain about 210,000 distinct CDR3 sequences, approximately 6.3% of them singletons. CDR3 length: 14 residues. Deletions cut 6 bases from V and 8 bases from J, with 19 bases between. This clonotype has a count of ten or more. The chain recombines TRBV12-3 or TRBV12-4 with TRBJ1-2, with D possibly TRBD1 on 6 matching bases. The receptor was isolated from a man in his thirties or forties who received the YFV17D yellow fever vaccine. The input for sequencing was CD4+ T cells sorted from PBMCs, taken on the day of the yellow fever booster vaccination. The CDR3 region is CASSLNGGAEGYTF. The CDR3 DNA follows: TGTGCCAGCAGCCTTAACGGGGGCGCGGAGGGCTACACCTTC.